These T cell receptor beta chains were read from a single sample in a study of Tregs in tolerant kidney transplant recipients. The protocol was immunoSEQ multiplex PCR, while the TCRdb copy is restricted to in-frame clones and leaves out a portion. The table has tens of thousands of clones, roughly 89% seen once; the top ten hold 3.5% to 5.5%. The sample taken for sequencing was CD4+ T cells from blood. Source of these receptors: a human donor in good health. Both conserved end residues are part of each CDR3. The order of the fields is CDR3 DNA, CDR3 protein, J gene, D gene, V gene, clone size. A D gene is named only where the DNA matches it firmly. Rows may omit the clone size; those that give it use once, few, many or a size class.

cdr3_nt: TGTGCCAGCAGTTACTCGTGGAGGGAAGCCTACGAGCAGTACTTC
cdr3_aa: CASSYSWREAYEQYF
j_call: TRBJ2-7
d_call: -
v_call: TRBV6-5
clone_size: -

cdr3_nt: TGTGCCAGTATCGGGAGACAGTCCTTAAGCAATCAGCCCCAGCATTTT
cdr3_aa: CASIGRQSLSNQPQHF
j_call: TRBJ1-5
d_call: -
v_call: TRBV19
clone_size: -

cdr3_nt: TGTGCCAGCAGCTTAGGATTAGCGGGGTTCCGGGGTGAAAACATTCAGTACTTC
cdr3_aa: CASSLGLAGFRGENIQYF
j_call: TRBJ2-4
d_call: TRBD2
v_call: TRBV7-8
clone_size: -

cdr3_nt: TGTGCCAGCTCACTGACAACTAGCCCAGATACGCAGTATTTT
cdr3_aa: CASSLTTSPDTQYF
j_call: TRBJ2-3
d_call: -
v_call: TRBV18
clone_size: -

cdr3_nt: TGTGCCTGGCTTCCGTTGAAAGGGGGAGAAAACTATGGCTACACCTTC
cdr3_aa: CAWLPLKGGENYGYTF
j_call: TRBJ1-2
d_call: -
v_call: TRBV30
clone_size: -

cdr3_nt: TGTGCCAGCACGGGAGGGTTGCATTTT
cdr3_aa: CASTGGLHF
j_call: TRBJ1-5
d_call: -
v_call: TRBV6-8
clone_size: -

cdr3_nt: TGTGCCAGCTCACTCAGGGAGAATTCACCCCTCCACTTT
cdr3_aa: CASSLRENSPLHF
j_call: TRBJ1-6
d_call: -
v_call: TRBV18
clone_size: -

cdr3_nt: TGTGCCAGCAGTTACTGGGACAAGGGGTACGAGCAGTACTTC
cdr3_aa: CASSYWDKGYEQYF
j_call: TRBJ2-7
d_call: -
v_call: TRBV6-5
clone_size: once

cdr3_nt: TGTGCCAGTAGTATAACTCCTCCCCCCGGGGGGGCAGGAACTGAAGCTTTCTTT
cdr3_aa: CASSITPPPGGAGTEAFF
j_call: TRBJ1-1
d_call: -
v_call: TRBV19
clone_size: -

cdr3_nt: TGCGCCAGCAGCGGGAGCTTCGACGAGCAGTACTTC
cdr3_aa: CASSGSFDEQYF
j_call: TRBJ2-7
d_call: -
v_call: TRBV5-1
clone_size: few

cdr3_nt: TGTGCCTCGAGCGTCGAGGACAGGCGGGGTTACACCTTC
cdr3_aa: CASSVEDRRGYTF
j_call: TRBJ1-2
d_call: TRBD1
v_call: TRBV30
clone_size: -

cdr3_nt: TGTGCCAGCAGTGAACAGGGACAGGGCTATGGCTACACCTTC
cdr3_aa: CASSEQGQGYGYTF
j_call: TRBJ1-2
d_call: TRBD1
v_call: TRBV6-1
clone_size: -

cdr3_nt: TGTGCCTGGAGGAGGAGGGGGCCGAGCTCCTACAATGAGCAGTTCTTC
cdr3_aa: CAWRRRGPSSYNEQFF
j_call: TRBJ2-1
d_call: -
v_call: TRBV30
clone_size: -

cdr3_nt: TGCGCCAGCAGCCAAGCTAATACGGGGGGCACAGATACGCAGTATTTT
cdr3_aa: CASSQANTGGTDTQYF
j_call: TRBJ2-3
d_call: -
v_call: TRBV4-1
clone_size: few

cdr3_nt: TGTGCCAGCAGCTCTACCAAAATACTCCTTAATGAGCAGTTCTTC
cdr3_aa: CASSSTKILLNEQFF
j_call: TRBJ2-1
d_call: -
v_call: TRBV7-8
clone_size: -

cdr3_nt: TGTGCCTGTCGAATGACTAGCACAGATACGCAGTATTTT
cdr3_aa: CACRMTSTDTQYF
j_call: TRBJ2-3
d_call: -
v_call: TRBV30
clone_size: -

cdr3_nt: TGCGCCAGCAGCTTGACAGGGACGTCCTACGAGCAGTACTTC
cdr3_aa: CASSLTGTSYEQYF
j_call: TRBJ2-7
d_call: -
v_call: TRBV5-1
clone_size: -

cdr3_nt: TGTGCCACCGGGGCGGGGGCGCGGGCTGGGAACACTGAAGCTTTCTTT
cdr3_aa: CATGAGARAGNTEAFF
j_call: TRBJ1-1
d_call: -
v_call: TRBV15
clone_size: -

cdr3_nt: TGTGCCAGCAGCTTCGCAGGGGACGGCACTGAAGCTTTCTTT
cdr3_aa: CASSFAGDGTEAFF
j_call: TRBJ1-1
d_call: -
v_call: TRBV7-3
clone_size: -

cdr3_nt: TGCGCCAGCAGCTTGGGGTCATCACTAGCCAAAAACATTCAGTACTTC
cdr3_aa: CASSLGSSLAKNIQYF
j_call: TRBJ2-4
d_call: -
v_call: TRBV5-1
clone_size: -

cdr3_nt: TGTGCCAGCAGCTTAGGGGAGGTCAACGTCCTGACTTTC
cdr3_aa: CASSLGEVNVLTF
j_call: TRBJ2-6
d_call: -
v_call: TRBV7-2
clone_size: -

cdr3_nt: TGCGCCAGCAGCTTAGGCAGCGGGGGGTCCCGTAGCTCCTACAATGAGCAGTTCTTC
cdr3_aa: CASSLGSGGSRSSYNEQFF
j_call: TRBJ2-1
d_call: TRBD2
v_call: TRBV5-1
clone_size: -

cdr3_nt: TGTGCCAGCACACGGACTAGCGGGGGTTGGGAGACCCAGTACTTC
cdr3_aa: CASTRTSGGWETQYF
j_call: TRBJ2-5
d_call: TRBD2
v_call: TRBV5-4
clone_size: -

cdr3_nt: TGTGCCAGCAGCTCGTATTCGGGACTCCTCGGGCCAGGCTACACCTTC
cdr3_aa: CASSSYSGLLGPGYTF
j_call: TRBJ1-2
d_call: -
v_call: TRBV7-2
clone_size: once

cdr3_nt: TGTGCCAGCAGCTTAGCGCCTGGACAGGCCTACGAGCAGTACTTC
cdr3_aa: CASSLAPGQAYEQYF
j_call: TRBJ2-7
d_call: TRBD1
v_call: TRBV7-2
clone_size: -

cdr3_nt: TGTGCCAGCAGCTTAGGACAGGTAGAGACCCAGTACTTC
cdr3_aa: CASSLGQVETQYF
j_call: TRBJ2-5
d_call: -
v_call: TRBV11-2
clone_size: -